This TCR beta chain is drawn from a study of cytomegalovirus exposure and HLA in healthy donors. The PCR made use of 60 Vbeta and 13 Jbeta primers. Clones were read by immunoSEQ multiplex PCR, and TCRdb kept only the in-frame ones, dropping some. The repertoire includes some 180,000 clones, over 60% of them detected once, and roughly 1.5% sits in the top ten. Per the germline V gene, CDR1 is SGHDT and CDR2 is YYEEEE. The CDR3 extends over 16 amino acids. V lost 4 bases to trimming and J lost 3 bases; unmatched junction nucleotides: 12. The chain employs TRBV5-6 and TRBJ2-7; 8 nucleotides agree with TRBD2. The specimen sequenced was PBMCs. The TCR comes from a man aged 18 to 29 in good health and CMV-seronegative. In DNA, the CDR3 is TGTGCCAGCAGCCGCCCCGGAGCGGGGGCTATCTACGAGCAGTACTTC. Translated: CASSRPGAGAIYEQYF. Variable domain in full (rest from reference TRBV5-6 and TRBJ2-7): DAGVTQSPTHLIKTRGQQVTLRCSPKSGHDTVSWYQQALGQGPQFIFQYYEEEERQRGNFPDRFSGHQFPNYSSELNVNALLLGDSALYLCASSRPGAGAIYEQYFGPGTRLTVT.